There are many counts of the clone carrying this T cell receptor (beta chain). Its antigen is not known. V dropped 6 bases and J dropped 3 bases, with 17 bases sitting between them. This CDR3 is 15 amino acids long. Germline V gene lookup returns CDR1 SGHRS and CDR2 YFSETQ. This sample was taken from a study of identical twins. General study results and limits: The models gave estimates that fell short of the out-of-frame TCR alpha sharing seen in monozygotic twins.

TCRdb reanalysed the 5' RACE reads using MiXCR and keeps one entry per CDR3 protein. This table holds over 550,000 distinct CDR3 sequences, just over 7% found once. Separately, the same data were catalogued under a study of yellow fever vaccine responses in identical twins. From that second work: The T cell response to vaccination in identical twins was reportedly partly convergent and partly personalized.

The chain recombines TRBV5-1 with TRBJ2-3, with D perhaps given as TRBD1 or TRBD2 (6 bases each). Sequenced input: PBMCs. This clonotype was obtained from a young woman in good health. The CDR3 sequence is CASTRQGTSTDTQYF. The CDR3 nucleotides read TGCGCCAGCACCCGGCAGGGGACTTCAACAGATACGCAGTATTTT.